Shown below are 31 T cell receptor beta chains from a single sample sequenced in a study of graft-versus-host responses after intestinal transplantation (TCRdb year 2021). In the paper's terms, the time point label means: cells obtained before transplantation from donor or recipient. No antigen is known for these receptors. Library preparation used the immunoSEQ multiplex PCR assay. TCRdb took over this immuneACCESS table, retaining in-frame rearrangements with V and J assigned. Such tables are incomplete; in checked studies, under half of the missing clones stem from an unresolved V gene, and the remainder is unexplained. The sample records over 70,000 clones, around four fifths of which are singletons. The ten largest account for approximately 18% of the sample. The sample was unstimulated CD8+ T cells sorted from spleen or lymph node cells, taken before intestinal transplant. The source of these receptors is a human donor who received an intestinal transplant.

The V call is TRBV6-1, the J call TRBJ2-7; D may correspond to TRBD1 or TRBD2 (5 bases each). The CDR3 extends over 12 amino acids. Germline assignment: CDR1 MNHNS and CDR2 SASEGT. V was cut by 7 bases and J by 1 base, with 8 bases left in between. The CDR3 DNA follows: TGTGCCAGCAAGGGACGGTCCTACGAGCAGTACTTC. This sequence encodes CASKGRSYEQYF.

Comment on this clone: This CDR3 is also generated by other DNA sequences in the sample. V usage is TRBV28 and J usage is TRBJ2-1, with TRBD2 identical over 9 bases. The CDR3 runs 15 residues. Germline values: CDR1 MDHEN, CDR2 SYDVKM. V dropped 3 bases and J dropped 10; count of bases not matched to a gene: 10. The CDR3 here is CASSFGGRAGNEQFF. The DNA for the CDR3 is TGTGCCAGCAGTTTCGGCGGGAGGGCCGGCAACGAGCAGTTCTTC.

The chain has TRBV7-3 and TRBJ2-1; 9 positions agree with TRBD1. Germline trimming cut 4 bases from V and 5 bases from J; bases unmatched to any gene: 6. Germline CDR1 SGHTA, CDR2 FQGTGA. This CDR3 contains 15 residues. The DNA for the CDR3 is TGTGCCAGCAGCTCTAACCGGGACAGGGACAATGAGCAGTTCTTC. Protein product: CASSSNRDRDNEQFF.

This clone was seen only once. The genes are TRBV9 and TRBJ1-1; D might be TRBD1 (6 bases). Germline V gives CDR1 SGDLS, CDR2 YYNGEE. This CDR3 has 16 residues. Trimming stripped 0 bases from V and 7 bases from J, with 19 bases between. CDR3 nucleotide sequence: TGTGCCAGCAGCGTAGACGGGGGCGCTAGTGAGGTTGAAGCTTTCTTT. Residues: CASSVDGGASEVEAFF.

The chain uses TRBV28 and TRBJ2-7; possible D gene TRBD1, 5 bases. V dropped 3 bases and J dropped 6 bases, with 9 bases sitting between them. Germline CDR1 reads MDHEN; CDR2 reads SYDVKM. The CDR3 totals 12 residues. The CDR3 DNA follows: TGTGCCAGCAGTTTCACAGGTGCCGAGCAGTACTTC. The encoded protein is CASSFTGAEQYF.

V gene TRBV19 combines with J gene TRBJ2-7; TRBD2 aligns across 7 bases. Germline CDR1 LNHDA, CDR2 SQIVND (reference sequence). V was pared by 5 bases and J by 2 bases, with 6 bases of the junction left unmatched. CDR3 length: 14 amino acids. The CDR3, as DNA: TGTGCCAGTAGTCCGGGGGGACTTACCTACGAGCAGTACTTC. Its protein product is CASSPGGLTYEQYF.

V and J are TRBV2 and TRBJ2-7, with D uncertain. Germline V gene data show CDR1 as SNHLY and CDR2 as FYNNEI. This CDR3 comprises 12 residues. Trimming removed 6 bases from V and 3 bases from J, with 9 bases in between. The CDR3 DNA reads TGTGCCAGCAGGGGTGGATTCTACGAGCAGTACTTC. Its protein is CASRGGFYEQYF.

The CDR3, as DNA: TGCGCCAGCAGCTCAACAACCGGGACAGGGGGCTTCGAGCAGTACTTC. Its protein is CASSSTTGTGGFEQYF. The chain couples TRBV5-1 to TRBJ2-7; 12 bases are shared with TRBD1. The CDR3 contains 16 residues. J lost 6 bases, V lost 3 bases, and 10 bases had no gene match. CDR1 is SGHRS and CDR2 is YFSETQ in the germline V gene.

The chain combines TRBV5-4 with TRBJ2-3; perhaps TRBD2 as D (6 bases). CDR3 length: 18 amino acids. CDR1 SGHNT and CDR2 YYREEE come from the germline V gene (reference sequence). Trimming took 0 bases from V and 6 from J, leaving 23 bases between them. This chain's CDR3 is CASSLGEFGSGQGDTQYF. CDR3 coding DNA: TGTGCCAGCAGCTTGGGGGAGTTCGGGAGCGGTCAAGGTGATACGCAGTATTTT.

The chain combines TRBV6-6 with TRBJ1-2; D gene ambiguous. Germline V CDR1 and CDR2: MNHNY, SVGAGI (reference sequence). Deletions cut 0 bases from V and 12 bases from J, with 14 bases between. The CDR3 runs 13 residues. CDR3 sequence (DNA): TGTGCCAGCAGTTACTCGACTACGGGGAACCACACCTTC. Amino acid sequence: CASSYSTTGNHTF.

Only one count was recorded for this clone. The chain uses TRBV6-6 and TRBJ2-7; TRBD1 agrees at 8 bases. Germline V gives CDR1 MNHNY, CDR2 SVGAGI (reference sequence). Trimming took 2 bases from V and 2 from J; bases not matched to a gene: 5. The CDR3 contains 15 residues. CDR3 in amino acids: CASSYQTGVTYEQYF. The DNA for the CDR3 is TGTGCCAGCAGTTACCAGACAGGGGTGACCTACGAGCAGTACTTC.

About this clone: This may arise from a read error, as a much more abundant clone is one base away. The J gene is TRBJ1-1, the V gene TRBV5-1; tentative D call: TRBD1 (6 bases). V shed 0 bases and J shed 4 bases, with 19 bases lying between them. Germline assignment: CDR1 SGHRS and CDR2 YFSETQ. This CDR3 is built from 17 residues. The CDR3 nucleotides are TGCGCCAGCAGCTTGGTAGGACAGCGCGAGGTGGCCACTGAAGCTTTCTTT. Translation gives CASSLVGQREVATEAFF.

The V call is TRBV19, the J call TRBJ1-2; 7 nucleotides align to TRBD1. V lost 5 bases, J lost 4 bases, and 19 bases stayed unmatched. Per the germline V gene, CDR1 is LNHDA and CDR2 is SQIVND (reference sequence). CDR3 length: 18 amino acids. The CDR3 here is CASSPLMTGRDLFYGYTF. The CDR3 nucleotides read TGTGCCAGTAGTCCTCTCATGACAGGGAGGGACCTCTTCTATGGCTACACCTTC.

A few counts support this clone. The CDR3 loop reads CASSLSWGEETQYF. CDR3 in DNA: TGTGCCAGCAGTTTATCTTGGGGAGAAGAGACCCAGTACTTC. The chain carries TRBV27 and TRBJ2-5, with D possibly TRBD2 on 5 matching bases. Deletions cut 0 bases from V and 3 bases from J, with 8 bases between. CDR1 and CDR2 from the germline V gene are MNHEY and SMNVEV (reference sequence). This CDR3 has 14 residues.

This clone was recorded only once. The chain has TRBV15 and TRBJ2-7; the D gene is possibly TRBD2 (6 bases). Germline assignment: CDR1 LNHNV and CDR2 YYDKDF (reference sequence). V dropped 5 bases and J dropped 3 bases, with 14 bases sitting between them. The CDR3 loop spans 14 amino acids. The CDR3 sequence: CATSEDSGSYEQYF. CDR3 coding DNA: TGTGCCACCAGCGAAGATAGCGGAAGCTACGAGCAGTACTTC.

This clone is a singleton in its sample. V is TRBV27 and J is TRBJ2-7; D is perhaps TRBD1 (5 bases). The CDR3 spans 14 residues. Germline V gene data show CDR1 as MNHEY and CDR2 as SMNVEV (reference sequence). With 3 bases removed from V and 0 bases from J, the gap between germline ends came to 9 bases. CDR3 sequence reads: CASSFLDSSYEQYF. The CDR3 nucleotides are TGTGCCAGCAGTTTCCTCGACAGCTCCTACGAGCAGTACTTC.

The chain employs TRBV4-1 and TRBJ2-2, with D tentatively TRBD1 (5 bases). Trimming shortened V by 1 base and J by 5 bases, and 8 bases separated the two germline ends. The CDR3 is made up of 14 amino acids. CDR1 is MGHRA, CDR2 YSYEKL, per germline. The CDR3 DNA reads TGCGCCAGCAGCCAAGTTAAGGGGACCGGGGAGCTGTTTTTT. Its protein is CASSQVKGTGELFF.

J is TRBJ1-1 and V is TRBV6-6; 9 nucleotides line up with TRBD1. CDR3 length equals 13 residues. Trimming at V came to 1 base and at J to 6 bases, leaving 0 bases not matched to a gene. Germline CDR1 MNHNY, CDR2 SVGAGI (reference sequence). CDR3 loop: CASSYYRGPEAFF. The CDR3 coding sequence is TGTGCCAGCAGTTACTACAGGGGGCCTGAAGCTTTCTTT.

V and J are TRBV19 and TRBJ2-5, with no clear D. TRBJ2-7 explains the end of the DNA better; the J call may be wrong. Per the germline V gene, CDR1 is LNHDA and CDR2 is SQIVND (reference sequence). CDR3 size: 13 residues. CDR3 region: CASSYGILYEQYF. The CDR3 DNA reads as TGTGCCAGTAGTTACGGAATCCTCTACGAGCAGTACTTC.

This rearrangement joins TRBV6-1 to TRBJ1-6; 12 nucleotides agree with TRBD1. The CDR3 sequence is 14 residues long. Germline lookup yields CDR1 MNHNS and CDR2 SASEGT. Unmatched junction bases numbered 4, after V lost 6 bases and J lost 10 bases. CDR3 protein: CASSPGTGGSPLHF. CDR3 coding DNA: TGTGCCAGCAGCCCCGGGACAGGGGGCTCACCCCTCCACTTT.

In this sample, this clone turned up a few times. The rearrangement uses TRBV6-5 and TRBJ2-5; D possibly uses TRBD1 or TRBD2 (6 bases each). The V gene's germline CDR1 is MNHEY and CDR2 SVGAGI. This CDR3 contains 14 residues. Trimming shortened V by 5 bases and J by 2 bases, and 12 bases separated the two germline ends. CDR3 region: CASSVGGLQETQYF. DNA of the CDR3: TGTGCCAGCAGTGTCGGGGGCCTGCAAGAGACCCAGTACTTC.

The chain links TRBV11-2 to TRBJ2-5; D unresolved. The J call could be wrong; TRBJ2-7 is a better fit for the DNA end. Germline CDR1 reads SGHAT; CDR2 reads FQNNGV. The CDR3 is made up of 12 amino acids. DNA for the CDR3: TGTGCCAGCAGCTTGCCCTTGGACGAGCAGTACTTC. Its protein product is CASSLPLDEQYF.

The chain is built from TRBV6-5 and TRBJ2-7; 10 positions match TRBD2. This CDR3 is 14 amino acids long. Per germline, CDR1 MNHEY and CDR2 SVGAGI. Trimming cost V 0 bases and J 7 bases; bases outside gene matches: 3. The CDR3 is CASSYSGLAREQYF. CDR3 nucleotides: TGTGCCAGCAGTTACTCGGGACTAGCGAGGGAGCAGTACTTC.

V gene TRBV11-2 combines with J gene TRBJ2-5; 11 bases are a match to TRBD2. The germline V gene encodes CDR1 SGHAT and CDR2 FQNNGV. V was clipped by 5 bases and J by 7 bases; unmatched bases: 15. The CDR3 sequence is 17 residues long. This CDR3 reads CASSTLTSGVLRRTQYF. DNA of the CDR3: TGTGCCAGCAGCACTTTGACTAGCGGGGTCCTTAGGCGGACCCAGTACTTC.

CDR3 DNA: TGCAGCGTTTTAACTAGCGAGTACTACGAGCAGTACTTC. It specifies CSVLTSEYYEQYF. The chain is built from TRBV29-1 and TRBJ2-7, with 7 bases matching TRBD2. V was pared by 5 bases and J by 3 bases, with 7 bases of the junction left unmatched. CDR1 is SQVTM and CDR2 is ANQGSEA in the germline V gene. This CDR3 spans 13 amino acids.

This clone was seen a few times. The chain couples TRBV6-6 to TRBJ2-7; D remains ambiguous. Germline-derived CDR1 and CDR2 are MNHNY and SVGAGI (reference sequence). The CDR3 loop spans 13 amino acids. The V end lost 0 bases, the J end lost 6 bases, and 9 bases lay between the germline ends. CDR3 nucleotide sequence: TGTGCCAGCAGTTACTCATCCGTAGGCGAGCAGTACTTC. This encodes CASSYSSVGEQYF.

The rearrangement links TRBV5-4 to TRBJ2-7; D may be TRBD2 (6 bases). Germline V CDR1 and CDR2: SGHNT, YYREEE (reference sequence). CDR3 length equals 14 residues. Trimming pared 4 bases from V and 5 bases from J, leaving 16 bases between. CDR3 DNA: TGTGCCAGCAGCAAGGGCCGGGACTCGAACGAGCAGTACTTC. The encoded protein is CASSKGRDSNEQYF.

The chain joins TRBV13 to TRBJ2-7; 9 bases fit TRBD1. V lost 6 bases and J lost 3; bases outside the gene matches: 9. Per germline, CDR1 PRHDT and CDR2 FYEKMQ (reference sequence). CDR3 length: 15 residues. CDR3 residues: CASSRTMGQGYEQYF. The CDR3 DNA reads as TGTGCCAGCAGTCGGACGATGGGACAGGGCTACGAGCAGTACTTC.

CDR3 protein: CASSLLEGQYNEQFF. As DNA, the CDR3 is TGTGCCAGCAGTTTGTTAGAGGGCCAATACAATGAGCAGTTCTTC. J is TRBJ2-1 and V is TRBV28; D may be TRBD2 (5 bases). Trimming pared 3 bases from V and 4 bases from J, leaving 13 bases between. This CDR3 has 15 residues. Looked up from germline, CDR1 is MDHEN and CDR2 is SYDVKM.

The genes are TRBV5-4 and TRBJ1-2; the D gene is possibly TRBD1 (6 bases). Germline CDR1 is SGHNT and CDR2 is YYREEE (reference sequence). This CDR3 has 14 amino acids. V lost 6 bases, J lost 6 bases, and 18 bases lay in between. CDR3 in amino acids: CASILKGQGNGYTF. Written as DNA, the CDR3 is TGTGCCAGCATTCTTAAGGGCCAGGGGAATGGCTACACCTTC.

The chain uses TRBV5-1 and TRBJ1-2; D gene uncertain. Germline V gives CDR1 SGHRS, CDR2 YFSETQ. The CDR3 is 12 amino acids. V lost 1 base and J lost 8, with 9 bases in between. This chain's CDR3 is CASSLFKRGYTF. The CDR3 DNA is TGCGCCAGCAGCTTGTTCAAGAGGGGCTACACCTTC.